This entry lists 32 T cell receptor beta chains sequenced from one sample in a study of blood T cell repertoires in COVID-19. The repertoire was sequenced with immunoSEQ multiplex PCR; TCRdb's copy has only in-frame clones and lacks some. The data show tens of thousands of clones, around four fifths seen once. The sample taken for sequencing was peripheral blood. The receptors here all came from a man aged 55 to 70 with acute or convalescent COVID-19.

V is TRBV9 and J is TRBJ2-7; TRBD1 aligns across 7 bases. Per the germline V gene, CDR1 is SGDLS and CDR2 is YYNGEE. Losses at the gene ends were 3 bases for V and 2 bases for J; bases not matched to a gene: 5. The CDR3 runs to 14 residues. CDR3 in DNA: TGTGCCAGCAGCGGCACAGGGGTCCCCTACGAGCAGTACTTC. Translating gives CASSGTGVPYEQYF.

The V and J genes are TRBV18 and TRBJ1-2, with TRBD1 matching over 9 bases. The V and J ends lost 6 bases and 7 bases, in that order; junction bases with no gene match: 12. The CDR3 is made up of 15 amino acids. Germline CDR1 is KGHSH and CDR2 is LQKENI. In DNA, the CDR3 is TGTGCCAGCTCCCCTGGGACAGGGCAACCCAGTGGCTACACCTTC. Protein: CASSPGTGQPSGYTF.

The rearrangement links TRBV7-2 to TRBJ1-3, with TRBD1 as a possible D gene (5 bases). The CDR3 has 14 amino acids. CDR1 and CDR2 from the germline V gene are SGHTA and FQGNSA. V lost 3 bases and J lost 4, with 10 bases in between. As DNA, the CDR3 is TGTGCCAGCAGCTTGGGAGGGGTCGGAAACACCATATATTTT. It encodes CASSLGGVGNTIYF. Full variable domain (missing parts from reference TRBV7-2 and TRBJ1-3): GAGVSQSPSNKVTEKGKDVELRCDPISGHTALYWYRQSLGQGLEFLIYFQGNSAPDKSGLPSDRFSAERTGGSVSTLTIQRTQQEDSAVYLCASSLGGVGNTIYFGEGSWLTVV.

The rearrangement joins TRBV5-1 to TRBJ1-1; D call uncertain. CDR1 and CDR2 from the germline V gene are SGHRS and YFSETQ. V gave up 4 bases and J gave up 3 bases, with 10 bases separating them. The CDR3 totals 13 residues. Here the CDR3 reads CASSPLIDTEAFF. The DNA for the CDR3 is TGCGCCAGCAGCCCCTTAATTGACACTGAAGCTTTCTTT.

V gene TRBV24-1 combines with J gene TRBJ1-1, with 8 bases matching TRBD1. V was pared by 12 bases and J by 2 bases, with 4 bases of the junction left unmatched. CDR3 length: 12 amino acids. CDR1 KGHDR and CDR2 SFDVKD come from the germline V gene. In nucleotides, the CDR3 is TGTGCCGCGCAGGGGGCAAACACTGAAGCTTTCTTT. Amino acids: CAAQGANTEAFF.

V usage is TRBV19 and J usage is TRBJ2-2; 8 nucleotides agree with TRBD1. The CDR3 totals 15 residues. In germline, CDR1 is LNHDA, CDR2 SQIVND (reference sequence). J lost 2 bases, V lost 9 bases, and 8 bases had no gene match. CDR3 loop: CASSDRGRNTGELFF. Written as DNA, the CDR3 is TGTGCCAGCAGTGACAGGGGAAGAAACACCGGGGAGCTGTTTTTT.

The chain employs TRBV10-3 and TRBJ1-1; D is uncertain. Germline V gene sequence: CDR1 ENHRY, CDR2 SYGVKD. The CDR3 contains 12 residues. With 2 bases removed from V and 5 bases from J, the gap between germline ends came to 6 bases. The CDR3 here is CAISEGLTEAFF. The CDR3 coding sequence is TGTGCCATCAGTGAGGGTCTAACTGAAGCTTTCTTT.

This chain uses TRBV7-3 with TRBJ1-1; no clear D gene. CDR1 and CDR2 (germline): SGHTA, FQGTGA. V shed 5 bases and J shed 1 base, with 8 bases lying between them. This CDR3 is 13 amino acids long. The CDR3 loop is CASSPTRNTEAFF. The CDR3 DNA reads as TGTGCCAGCAGCCCAACAAGGAACACTGAAGCTTTCTTT. Full variable domain (remainder filled in from reference TRBV7-3 and TRBJ1-1): GAGVSQTPSNKVTEKGKYVELRCDPISGHTALYWYRQSLGQGPEFLIYFQGTGAADDSGLPNDRFFAVRPEGSVSTLKIQRTERGDSAVYLCASSPTRNTEAFFGQGTRLTVV.

The J gene is TRBJ1-2, the V gene TRBV9; D is possibly TRBD1 (6 bases). The germline V gene has CDR1 SGDLS and CDR2 YYNGEE. V was shortened by 2 bases and J by 1 base, with 18 bases between the two germline ends. The CDR3 covers 17 residues. Written as DNA, the CDR3 is TGTGCCAGCAGCGTTCAAGCCCGGACAGCCCTTAACTATGGCTACACCTTC. Translated: CASSVQARTALNYGYTF.

The chain combines TRBV2 with TRBJ1-2, with 9 bases lining up with TRBD1. V gave up 6 bases and J gave up 4 bases; unmatched junction bases: 6. Germline-derived CDR1 and CDR2 are SNHLY and FYNNEI. This CDR3 comprises 14 residues. The CDR3 coding sequence is TGTGCCAGCAGCTGGGGACAGGGACCCTATGGCTACACCTTC. Translation: CASSWGQGPYGYTF.

The chain carries TRBV18 and TRBJ2-1; a weak D match, TRBD2 (7 bases). V was shortened by 2 bases and J by 3 bases, with 11 bases between the two germline ends. The CDR3 is 15 amino acids. Looked up from germline, CDR1 is KGHSH and CDR2 is LQKENI. For the CDR3, the DNA is TGTGCCAGCTCACCAGGGGGGGCCTTCTACAATGAGCAGTTCTTC. Residues: CASSPGGAFYNEQFF.

The chain joins TRBV19 to TRBJ1-2; 8 nucleotides align to TRBD1. The CDR3 is 15 residues long. CDR1 is LNHDA and CDR2 is SQIVND in the germline V gene (reference sequence). V gave up 6 bases and J gave up 2 bases; unmatched junction bases: 8. CDR3 sequence reads: CASSLGQGANYGYTF. CDR3 bases: TGTGCCAGTAGCCTCGGACAGGGTGCGAACTATGGCTACACCTTC.

The chain carries TRBV28 and TRBJ2-6, with no clear D. CDR3 length: 14 amino acids. V lost 10 bases, J lost 1 base, and 11 bases lay in between. Germline CDR1 is MDHEN and CDR2 is SYDVKM. The CDR3 loop is CATLARSGANVLTF. Here the CDR3 DNA reads TGTGCCACTCTGGCCAGGTCTGGGGCCAACGTCCTGACTTTC.

This chain uses TRBV18 with TRBJ2-7, with D perhaps TRBD2 (7 bases). Germline V gene data show CDR1 as KGHSH and CDR2 as LQKENI. The V end lost 0 bases, the J end lost 3 bases, and 9 bases lay between the germline ends. The CDR3 has 14 amino acids. Written as DNA, the CDR3 is TGTGCCAGCTCACCACCGGGGGGGCTCTACGAGCAGTACTTC. Translation gives CASSPPGGLYEQYF.

The count of this clone is one. The V and J genes are TRBV28 and TRBJ2-5; 8 bases fit TRBD2. J was trimmed by 5 bases and V by 3 bases; bases with no gene match: 11. CDR3 size: 16 residues. The germline V gene encodes CDR1 MDHEN and CDR2 SYDVKM. The CDR3 loop reads CASSFYRGGRPETQYF. The DNA of the CDR3 is TGTGCCAGCAGTTTTTACCGTGGCGGGAGGCCGGAGACCCAGTACTTC.

This clone was detected a few times. V and J are TRBV29-1 and TRBJ1-1; TRBD1 agrees at 7 bases. Per germline, CDR1 SQVTM and CDR2 ANQGSEA. The CDR3 spans 11 residues. V lost 5 bases, J lost 3 bases, and 0 bases stayed unmatched. The CDR3 bases are TGCAGCGTTCAGGGGGACACTGAAGCTTTCTTT. This codes for CSVQGDTEAFF.

DNA of the CDR3: TGTGCCAGCAGCGGAGGGACAGGCTCTGGAAACACCATATATTTT. Its protein product is CASSGGTGSGNTIYF. J is TRBJ1-3 and V is TRBV7-6, with 8 bases identical to TRBD1. CDR3 length: 15 residues. Germline V gene sequence: CDR1 SGHVS, CDR2 FNYEAQ. J lost 0 bases, V lost 5 bases, and 3 bases had no gene match. The whole variable domain, remainder taken from reference TRBV7-6 and TRBJ1-3, is GAGVSQSPRYKVTKRGQDVALRCDPISGHVSLYWYRQALGQGPEFLTYFNYEAQQDKSGLPNDRFSAERPEGSISTLTIQRTEQRDSAMYRCASSGGTGSGNTIYFGEGSWLTVV.

In this sample, this clone turned up a few times. This chain uses TRBV5-4 with TRBJ1-1; TRBD1 might be the D (6 bases). This CDR3 region has 17 residues. Germline V gives CDR1 SGHNT, CDR2 YYREEE (reference sequence). Trimming pared 0 bases from V and 5 bases from J, leaving 20 bases between. The CDR3 sequence is CASSLGSGPGGLTEAFF. CDR3 nucleotide sequence: TGTGCCAGCAGCTTGGGATCTGGTCCCGGGGGGCTAACTGAAGCTTTCTTT.

The chain carries TRBV4-1 and TRBJ1-1; 8 bases line up with TRBD1. Per the germline V gene, CDR1 is MGHRA and CDR2 is YSYEKL. Trimming took 8 bases from V and 8 from J; bases not matched to a gene: 10. This CDR3 spans 13 amino acids. Here the CDR3 DNA reads TGCGCCAGCTCTCGAAAGGACAGGGACGAAGCTTTCTTT. Translated, it gives CASSRKDRDEAFF.

The table lists this clone with a few counts. The chain recombines TRBV2 with TRBJ2-5; D ambiguous. Per germline, CDR1 SNHLY and CDR2 FYNNEI. V gave up 6 bases and J gave up 5 bases, with 10 bases separating them. The CDR3 extends over 12 amino acids. The CDR3 loop is CASRTGEETQYF. DNA of the CDR3: TGTGCCAGCAGAACGGGTGAGGAGACCCAGTACTTC.

The chain has TRBV5-5 and TRBJ2-7, with D unclear. CDR3 size: 16 residues. The germline V gene encodes CDR1 SGHKS and CDR2 YYEKEE (reference sequence). The germline V and J ends were trimmed by 0 bases and 3 bases, with 16 bases remaining between them. CDR3 DNA sequence: TGTGCCAGCAGCTTGGGGCACTTCAACGGAGTCTACGAGCAGTACTTC. Protein product: CASSLGHFNGVYEQYF.

The rearrangement joins TRBV6-1 to TRBJ1-4; TRBD1 matches at 7 bases. This CDR3 region has 13 residues. Germline CDR1 reads MNHNS; CDR2 reads SASEGT. V shed 2 bases, J shed 7 bases, and the junction held 1 base outside the gene matches. Here the CDR3 DNA reads TGTGCCAGCAGTGAAAAGGGGGCTGAAAAACTGTTTTTT. This translates into CASSEKGAEKLFF.

This clone was observed once. The rearrangement links TRBV5-1 to TRBJ1-1; TRBD1 is a possible D gene (6 bases). The CDR3 extends over 16 amino acids. Trimming removed 4 bases from V and 4 bases from J, with 20 bases in between. CDR1 is SGHRS and CDR2 is YFSETQ in the germline V gene. CDR3 protein: CASSKQGRGGSTEAFF. For the CDR3, the DNA is TGCGCCAGCAGCAAACAAGGCCGGGGGGGCAGCACTGAAGCTTTCTTT.

This sequence joins TRBV11-1 and TRBJ1-6, with 9 positions matching TRBD1. Germline loops: CDR1 SGHAT, CDR2 FQDESV (reference sequence). With 5 bases clipped from V and 7 bases from J, the junction kept 3 bases outside the gene matches. The CDR3 runs to 14 residues. The CDR3 DNA is TGTGCCAGCAGCCTAGACAGGGGGAATTCACCCCTCCACTTT. Its translation is CASSLDRGNSPLHF. Combining the CDR3 with reference TRBV11-1 and TRBJ1-6 gives the whole variable domain EAEVAQSPRYKITEKSQAVAFWCDPISGHATLYWYRQILGQGPELLVQFQDESVVDDSQLPKDRFSAERLKGVDSTLKIQPAELGDSAMYLCASSLDRGNSPLHFGNGTRLTVT.

The chain recombines TRBV29-1 with TRBJ1-2, with 8 nucleotides matching TRBD1. The germline V gene encodes CDR1 SQVTM and CDR2 ANQGSEA. The CDR3 is 13 amino acids. V dropped 3 bases and J dropped 2; count of bases not matched to a gene: 2. The CDR3 nucleotides are TGCAGCGTTGACAGGGGGCCGAACTATGGCTACACCTTC. Translated, it gives CSVDRGPNYGYTF.

V gene TRBV21-1 combines with J gene TRBJ1-2. TRBV21-1 is a pseudogene locus. The CDR3 length is 15 residues. The DNA for the CDR3 is TGTGCCAGCAGCAAAGGGGGGGAGAGGGGCTATGGCTACACCTTC. This sequence encodes CASSKGGERGYGYTF.

V is TRBV5-5 and J is TRBJ1-3, with D unresolved. This CDR3 is 16 amino acids long. Looked up from germline, CDR1 is SGHKS and CDR2 is YYEKEE (reference sequence). The V end was cut by 3 bases, the J end by 2 bases, with 15 bases between. CDR3 bases: TGTGCCAGCAGCTCTCCGTACTTAATGGCTGGAAACACCATATATTTT. It specifies CASSSPYLMAGNTIYF.

J is TRBJ2-5 and V is TRBV4-1; D is perhaps TRBD2 (6 bases). The CDR3 covers 14 residues. V gave up 5 bases and J gave up 5 bases, with 15 bases separating them. The germline gives CDR1 MGHRA, CDR2 YSYEKL. The CDR3 spells CASSSVPGGETQYF. DNA of the CDR3: TGCGCCAGCAGCTCCGTCCCTGGGGGGGAGACCCAGTACTTC.

The chain couples TRBV4-1 to TRBJ2-1; D is unclear. Per germline, CDR1 MGHRA and CDR2 YSYEKL. The CDR3 length is 13 residues. Trimming removed 1 base at V and 8 bases at J, with 9 bases between. DNA for the CDR3: TGCGCCAGCAGCCAAGGGGTACGGGATGAGCAGTTCTTC. This translates into CASSQGVRDEQFF.

The rearrangement uses TRBV12-5 and TRBJ2-7, with D maybe TRBD2 (6 bases). CDR1 LGHNT and CDR2 FRNRAP come from the germline V gene. Between the trimmed V and J ends, which lost 2 bases and 4 bases, there was a span of 15 bases. This CDR3 has 15 amino acids. The CDR3 region has the DNA TGTGCTAGTGGTTTGTCGGCAGGGAGGCGGTACGAGCAGTACTTC. It encodes CASGLSAGRRYEQYF.

This chain joins TRBV10-2 and TRBJ2-7, with D unresolved. The CDR3 runs to 13 residues. Germline V gene sequence: CDR1 WSHSY, CDR2 SAAADI. Trimming stripped 4 bases from V and 3 bases from J, with 10 bases between. The CDR3 here is CASSVRLDYEQYF. In DNA, the CDR3 is TGCGCCAGCAGTGTCCGGCTAGACTACGAGCAGTACTTC.

V gene TRBV11-3 combines with J gene TRBJ2-2; 7 bases fit TRBD2. With 1 base clipped from V and 6 bases from J, the junction kept 11 bases outside the gene matches. CDR1 is SGHNT and CDR2 is YENEEA in the germline V gene. CDR3 length equals 17 residues. The CDR3 sequence is CASSLVISGVLSGELFF. Here the CDR3 DNA reads TGTGCCAGCAGCTTAGTGATCAGCGGGGTTTTATCCGGGGAGCTGTTTTTT. The full variable domain, rest sourced from reference TRBV11-3 and TRBJ2-2, is EAGVVQSPRYKIIEKKQPVAFWCNPISGHNTLYWYLQNLGQGPELLIRYENEEAVDDSQLPKDRFSAERLKGVDSTLKIQPAELGDSAVYLCASSLVISGVLSGELFFGEGSRLTVL.